The rows below give T cell receptor beta chains drawn from one sample of a study of T cells after yellow fever vaccination. TCRdb reprocessed the 5' RACE reads with MiXCR, giving one entry per CDR3 protein. The table has hundreds of thousands of distinct CDR3 sequences, around a sixth seen once. The source was PBMCs, collected 5 to 6 days after the first yellow fever vaccination. The source is a man between 18 and 29 years old who received the YFV17D yellow fever vaccine. The CDR3 runs from the conserved cysteine through the conserved F or W. D genes are given only for firm matches. Some rows mark clone size as missing; the rest say once, few, many or name a class of expanded clone.

j_call v_call clone_size d_call cdr3_aa cdr3_nt
TRBJ2-7 TRBV7-9 - TRBD1 CASSLGGQGTSYEQYF TGTGCCAGCAGCCTTGGGGGACAGGGGACTTCCTACGAGCAGTACTTC
TRBJ2-5 TRBV7-2 many TRBD2 CASSTGTSVWGETQYF TGTGCCAGCAGCACCGGGACTAGCGTTTGGGGAGAGACCCAGTACTTC
TRBJ1-5 TRBV6-1 few TRBD1 CASSEKKGAGIDQPQHF TGTGCCAGCAGTGAAAAAAAGGGGGCCGGGATAGATCAGCCCCAGCATTTT
TRBJ1-2 TRBV20-1 - - CSASATGGGYGYTF TGCAGTGCTAGCGCGACCGGGGGAGGCTATGGCTACACCTTC
TRBJ1-1 TRBV4-1 - TRBD1 CASRVQGMNTEAFF TGCGCCAGCAGGGTACAGGGGATGAACACTGAAGCTTTCTTT
TRBJ1-2 TRBV10-3 - - CAISDPEEGGYTF TGTGCCATCAGTGACCCCGAGGAAGGTGGCTACACCTTC
TRBJ1-5 TRBV30 - - CACSELDSNQPQHF TGTGCCTGTAGTGAACTGGACAGCAATCAGCCCCAGCATTTT
TRBJ2-3 TRBV9 few - CASSVGSPADTQYF TGTGCCAGCAGCGTCGGGAGTCCCGCAGATACGCAGTATTTT
TRBJ1-2 TRBV7-2 - TRBD1 CASSPSTGSGVTF TGTGCCAGCAGCCCTTCGACAGGGTCGGGCGTAACCTTC
TRBJ2-3 TRBV7-6 few TRBD2 CASSLPSSGGGTDTQYF TGTGCCAGCAGCTTGCCCTCTAGCGGGGGGGGCACAGATACGCAGTATTTT
TRBJ1-3 TRBV11-2 many - CASSLDPKGPYGNTIYF TGTGCCAGCAGCTTGGACCCGAAAGGGCCGTATGGAAACACCATATATTTT
TRBJ1-2 TRBV5-6 many - CASTAYSYGYTF TGTGCCAGCACCGCCTACTCCTATGGCTACACCTTC
TRBJ2-5 TRBV5-4 few - CASSMSSVGRYQETQYF TGTGCCAGCAGCATGAGTTCCGTAGGAAGGTACCAAGAGACCCAGTACTTC
TRBJ1-2 TRBV20-1 few - CSARTYGYTF TGCAGTGCTAGAACCTATGGCTACACCTTC
TRBJ2-7 TRBV7-2 - - CASSLPGRGSYEQYF TGTGCCAGCAGCTTACCGGGCCGGGGCTCCTACGAGCAGTACTTC
TRBJ1-5 TRBV2 - - CASKQAGLQPQHF TGTGCCAGCAAGCAGGCGGGTCTACAGCCCCAGCATTTT
TRBJ1-1 TRBV6-2/TRBV6-3 - - CASSEGQLEAFF TGTGCCAGCAGTGAAGGTCAGTTAGAAGCTTTCTTT
TRBJ2-5 TRBV5-8 few - CASSLAEGHQETQYF TGTGCCAGCAGCTTGGCGGAGGGGCACCAAGAGACCCAGTACTTC
TRBJ2-1 TRBV19 few - CATSGYSYNEQFF TGTGCCACCTCGGGTTACTCCTACAATGAGCAGTTCTTC
TRBJ2-1 TRBV29-1 few - CSVEPSSYNEQFF TGCAGCGTTGAGCCGTCTTCCTACAATGAGCAGTTCTTC
TRBJ1-2 TRBV12-3/TRBV12-4 - - CASSEGTTRGGWGYTF TGTGCCAGCAGCGAGGGAACCACGCGGGGGGGATGGGGCTACACCTTC
TRBJ2-1 TRBV7-3 - TRBD2 CASSLSSGGTRYNEQFF TGTGCCAGCAGCTTATCTAGCGGGGGGACGCGGTACAATGAGCAGTTCTTC
TRBJ1-5 TRBV20-1 - TRBD1 CSALRDRNQPQHF TGCAGTGCTCTCCGGGACAGAAATCAGCCCCAGCATTTT
TRBJ2-6 TRBV9 - - CASSVASSGANVLTF TGTGCCAGCAGCGTAGCATCCTCTGGGGCCAACGTCCTGACTTTC
TRBJ2-5 TRBV7-2 - TRBD2 CASSLGLAGWETQYF TGTGCCAGCAGCTTAGGACTAGCGGGGTGGGAGACCCAGTACTTC
TRBJ1-6 TRBV20-1 few - CSARDFRGTLHF TGCAGTGCTAGAGATTTTCGGGGTACCCTCCACTTT